The following is a T cell receptor beta chain sequence with its context. Its antigen is not yet known. No per-base quality is available; no much larger clone lies one base away. Library preparation employed multiplex PCR. Reads for this sample came from an Illumina HiSeq 4000. CDR3 regions were amplified by Arm-PCR with iRepertoire HTBI primers to construct TCR beta libraries. PCR products were gel purified before sequencing. In the authors' own workflow: Gene usage analysis of CDR3 amino acid clonotypes used the approximately 62 TRBV and more than 13 TRBJ segments found across samples. COPE and FqMerger were used to merge the filtered high-quality paired reads into contigs. Contigs were aligned with BLAST to IMGT TRBV, TRBD and TRBJ reference genes, and CDR3 was defined per IMGT. Any clonotype with a frequency above 0.1% was classified as a highly expanded clone. Repertoire diversity was measured by Shannon entropy, and V-J evenness by the Gini coefficient. A clonotype was considered public if more than one individual shared it. TCRdb passed the public sequencing reads through fastp at Q25 and MiXCR, retaining productive beta sequences. Every distinct CDR3 protein forms one entry, paired with its most common genes and DNA. TCRdb's processing, not the authors', yielded these V and J calls. The sample records some 600,000 distinct CDR3 sequences, 15% to 20% of which are singletons. The top ten hold approximately 12% of the sample.

This sample was taken from a study of regulatory T cells in long-lasting Graves disease (dated by TCRdb to the early 2020s). Describing the broader study: Antithyroid drugs had been taken for less than 3 months by newly diagnosed Graves' disease patients. This study used TCR sequencing and RNA sequencing of peripheral blood to compare persistent Graves' disease patients against newly diagnosed Graves' disease patients. The study was conducted in China and was registered as a clinical trial. A total of about 35 samples underwent TCR sequencing, from roughly 13 patients with persistent Graves' disease and some 20 patients with newly diagnosed Graves' disease.

The sample's time point label is to be understood as: newly diagnosed GD, antithyroid drugs for less than 3 months. For both TCR sequencing and RNA sequencing, RNA was extracted from PBMCs in TRIzol. Graves' disease was diagnosed according to American Thyroid Association guidelines. Recruitment of patients was carried out at an endocrinology department in Xi'an, China. Each patient gave 9 to 10 milliliters of peripheral blood, collected in an EDTA anticoagulant tube. Ficoll Paque Plus density gradient separation was used to isolate PBMCs, and no further T cell sorting was done. RNA quality was checked with an Agilent 2100 Bioanalyzer and agarose gel, and concentration with a NanoDrop 2000. The paper as a whole reports these results and caveats: Only the TCR beta chain was sequenced and analyzed. The small sample size was acknowledged by the authors as a limitation that may reduce accuracy. Persistent Graves' disease patients showed lower TCR Shannon entropy and fewer highly expanded clones than newly diagnosed patients, suggesting clonal expansion. Patients with persistent disease shared more public clonotypes (fewer than 3,000) than newly diagnosed patients did (approximately 990). Only peripheral blood was studied, because thyroid tissue, the primary lesion, was inaccessible.

The same data also contributed to another study, on T cells in Graves' hyperthyroidism and ophthalmopathy. Looking at the second paper: Graves' hyperthyroidism was defined as stable when no progression to ophthalmopathy occurred over 18 months of follow-up. Hyperthyroidism patients were newly diagnosed, with disease duration under 2 months, and aged 18 to 65 years. Any patient with an uncontrolled infection, another autoimmune disease, pregnancy or lactation was excluded. Clinical symptoms, serum thyroxine and TRAb, thyroid ultrasound, and orbital computed tomography formed the basis for the diagnoses. For the first round of RT-PCR on the TCR CDR3, the HTBI primer set was used together with the Qiagen OneStep RT-PCR kit. Most expanded thyroid clonotypes (frequency above 0.001) were also detected in blood, a finding suggesting that blood repertoires may reflect thyroid immune responses. In cross-validation, a model built on a 13 V-J signature told ophthalmopathy apart from stable hyperthyroidism with 85% to 90% sensitivity and about 81% specificity, and in testing the same model reached 80%/75%. During validation, the model predicted progression to ophthalmopathy a median of roughly 7.1 months ahead of onset, with 70.59% sensitivity and more than 72% specificity. To identify TCR V-J signatures that set the groups apart, the researchers used a discovery cohort of 100 patients, made up of under 45 with Graves' ophthalmopathy and some 60 with stable Graves' hyperthyroidism. Whether ophthalmopathy could be predicted prospectively was tested in an independent validation cohort made up of under 20 hyperthyroidism patients plus 17 patients who later progressed to ophthalmopathy. The 100 discovery patients were divided at random into training and test sets in a 7:3 ratio. In roughly six Graves' hyperthyroidism patients, the study also compared T-cell repertoires from thyroid tissue with T-cell repertoires from blood. Following sampling, methimazole starting at 30 mg daily was given to hyperthyroidism patients, and high-dose intravenous methylprednisolone was given to ophthalmopathy patients. Libraries were constructed in a second round of multiplex PCR, after which size selection and purification were carried out. Sequencing of the libraries was done on an Illumina HiSeq2000 using paired-end 100 bp reads. SOAPnuke was used to process the raw data, with reads discarded if the reads contained adapters or uncalled bases, had a mean Phred below 15, or lacked an exact constant-primer or identifier match. High-quality paired reads were merged using COPE v1.2.5, and each unique nucleotide sequence was defined as a clonotype. MiTCR v1.1 was used to align the clonotypes against IMGT TRBV, TRBD and TRBJ reference segments. Only V-J combinations with frequency above 0.0001, covering 99% to 99.2% of repertoires, were analysed. The TCS score was defined as the ratio of F50 (clonal expansion) to E x V (chaos), calculated using BLOSUM62-based TCRdist between CDR3 peptides within each V-J. Welch's t-statistics and random forest reduced around 510 V-J features to 10 to 15, which were used in a naive Bayes classifier (R e1071). No statistical method was used to fix the sample size in advance, and group allocation was not hidden from the investigators. The paper describes TCR Vbeta CDR3 sequencing of 120 to 150 peripheral blood samples, made up of 43 ophthalmopathy patients, 70 to 75 hyperthyroidism patients and roughly 17 progressor patients.

This sample comprised peripheral blood mononuclear cells (PBMCs), obtained at new diagnosis, from a patient treated with antithyroid drugs. This clonotype was sampled from a man younger than 35 with Graves disease. Donor details come from another sample of the same person, matched by shared clones.

DNA sequence: TGTGCCAGTAGTGGGACAGGTTACAATCAGCCCCAGCATTTT. Its protein is CASSGTGYNQPQHF. The sequence links TRBV19 to TRBJ1-5, with 8 junctional bases fitting TRBD1. For CDR1 and CDR2, the germline V gene (reference sequence) lists LNHDA and SQIVND. Including the terminal cysteine and phenylalanine, the CDR3 comprises 14 residues. Only CDR3 DNA remains: 42 bases, in frame from the first base. V trim: 5 bases; J trim: 3 bases; unmatched bases: 3.